A single count supports the clone carrying this T cell receptor beta chain. Because the CDR3's place on the DNA is in doubt, the DNA is left out and the CDR3 is given as listed by TCRdb. This entry belongs to a study of blood T cell repertoires in COVID-19. The overall study: The United States, Italy and Spain supplied acute and convalescent COVID-19 samples. PBMCs, B-cell-depleted T cells, or T cells provided the cDNA or gDNA that made up the material.

The length of the CDR3 is 13 amino acids, counting both ends. Germline-derived CDR1 and CDR2 are SQVTM and ANQGSEA. In the original processing: Reference gene primer amplification gave estimated nucleated cell counts. Profiled with immunoSEQ multiplex PCR; TCRdb holds only in-frame clones, not every one. Clone size and V and J calls were adopted from that table, with D and trimming inferred from the DNA. The sample consists of about 200,000 clones, more than 80% of them appearing once. The chain employs TRBV29-1 and TRBJ2-7; the table assigns TRBD1, which was not confirmed against the DNA. The sequenced material came from peripheral blood. The sequence came from a man in his thirties or forties who had recovered from COVID-19. The CDR3: CSVGPGQIYEQYF.